Below are 24 T cell receptor beta chains sequenced from a single sample in a study of cytomegalovirus exposure and HLA in healthy donors. PCR employed 60 Vbeta and 13 Jbeta primers. The repertoire was sequenced with immunoSEQ multiplex PCR; TCRdb's copy has only in-frame clones and lacks some. This sample has about 200,000 clones, with more than 65% found just once. Source material: PBMCs. These receptors all come from a man aged 35 to 55 in good health and CMV-seropositive.

The CDR3: CASSRPGTSETQYF. For the CDR3, the DNA is TGTGCCAGCAGCCGGCCCGGGACATCCGAGACCCAGTACTTC. The chain links TRBV7-9 to TRBJ2-5, with D maybe TRBD1 (6 bases). The CDR3 spans 14 residues. Germline values: CDR1 SEHNR, CDR2 FQNEAQ (reference sequence). V dropped 5 bases and J dropped 5 bases, with 15 bases sitting between them.

The V call is TRBV18, the J call TRBJ1-1; D ambiguous. The CDR3 covers 15 residues. V was shortened by 4 bases and J by 3 bases, with 15 bases between the two germline ends. Germline-derived CDR1 and CDR2 are KGHSH and LQKENI. The CDR3: CASSLNPPGDTEAFF. The CDR3 bases are TGTGCCAGCTCACTAAACCCCCCCGGGGACACTGAAGCTTTCTTT.

The rearrangement links TRBV5-1 to TRBJ2-2, with D maybe TRBD1 (6 bases). The CDR3 runs to 18 residues. Per the germline V gene, CDR1 is SGHRS and CDR2 is YFSETQ. V was cut by 2 bases and J by 8 bases, with 25 bases left in between. CDR3 amino acids: CASSLRGTTGTTQGELFF. The CDR3 DNA follows: TGCGCCAGCAGCTTAAGGGGAACAACAGGGACCACCCAGGGGGAGCTGTTTTTT.

The chain carries TRBV29-1 and TRBJ2-1; 7 nucleotides agree with TRBD1. Unmatched junction bases numbered 10, after V lost 6 bases and J lost 5 bases. This CDR3 has 14 amino acids. Germline CDR1 SQVTM, CDR2 ANQGSEA. In DNA form, the CDR3 reads TGCAGCGTGGGACAGTTATTAGTAAACAATGAGCAGTTCTTC. The encoded protein is CSVGQLLVNNEQFF.

The chain joins TRBV5-4 to TRBJ2-5, with 8 positions matching TRBD2. With V trimmed by 4 bases and J by 3 bases, 5 bases remained unmatched. This CDR3 has 14 residues. Looked up from germline, CDR1 is SGHNT and CDR2 is YYREEE (reference sequence). The CDR3 nucleotides are TGTGCCAGCAGCCAAGCGGGGGCAAAAGAGACCCAGTACTTC. Translating gives CASSQAGAKETQYF. Together with reference TRBV5-4 and TRBJ2-5, the CDR3 gives the full variable domain: ETGVTQSPTHLIKTRGQQVTLRCSSQSGHNTVSWYQQALGQGPQFIFQYYREEENGRGNFPPRFSGLQFPNYSSELNVNALELDDSALYLCASSQAGAKETQYFGPGTRLLVL.

This chain joins TRBV5-4 and TRBJ2-1; 8 positions agree with TRBD2. Germline V CDR1 and CDR2: SGHNT, YYREEE (reference sequence). CDR3 length: 13 residues. V shed 1 base, J shed 9 bases, and the junction held 3 bases outside the gene matches. CDR3 protein: CASSLPTSGEQFF. DNA for the CDR3: TGTGCCAGCAGCTTGCCCACTAGCGGTGAGCAGTTCTTC.

This clone turned up a few times. The chain carries TRBV7-9 and TRBJ2-2, with 12 bases matching TRBD2. CDR1 and CDR2 (germline): SEHNR, FQNEAQ (reference sequence). Losses at the gene ends were 4 bases for V and 5 bases for J; bases not matched to a gene: 5. The CDR3 has 16 residues. The CDR3 DNA reads as TGTGCCAGCAGCTCCCGGACTAGCGGGGAAACCGGGGAGCTGTTTTTT. Translated: CASSSRTSGETGELFF.

CDR3 sequence reads: CASSDTGVGTEAFF. DNA for the CDR3: TGTGCCAGCAGTGATACAGGGGTTGGCACTGAAGCTTTCTTT. The chain carries TRBV2 and TRBJ1-1; TRBD1 aligns across 7 bases. The germline V gene encodes CDR1 SNHLY and CDR2 FYNNEI. The CDR3 loop spans 14 amino acids. V shed 3 bases and J 4 bases; nucleotides not matched to a gene: 5. Looking up the rest from reference TRBV2 and TRBJ1-1 gives the full variable domain: EPEVTQTPSHQVTQMGQEVILRCVPISNHLYFYWYRQILGQKVEFLVSFYNNEISEKSEIFDDQFSVERPDGSNFTLKIRSTKLEDSAMYFCASSDTGVGTEAFFGQGTRLTVV.

The chain is built from TRBV6-6 and TRBJ1-5; no reliable D call. The ends were cut back, 2 bases at V and 0 bases at J, with 5 bases in the middle. CDR3 size: 14 residues. CDR1 is MNHNY and CDR2 is SVGAGI in the germline V gene (reference sequence). The DNA of the CDR3 is TGTGCCAGCAGTTACCAGTATAGCAATCAGCCCCAGCATTTT. Protein product: CASSYQYSNQPQHF.

Only one count was recorded for this clone. This sequence joins TRBV19 and TRBJ2-3; 7 bases fit TRBD1. The CDR3 is 15 amino acids. Germline lookup yields CDR1 LNHDA and CDR2 SQIVND (reference sequence). Losses at the gene ends were 7 bases for V and 1 base for J; bases not matched to a gene: 8. CDR3 in amino acids: CASTPTGARTDTQYF. The CDR3 DNA follows: TGTGCCAGTACCCCCACAGGGGCTCGCACAGATACGCAGTATTTT.

V usage is TRBV19 and J usage is TRBJ2-1; the D gene is possibly TRBD1 (5 bases). V dropped 4 bases and J dropped 9 bases, with 13 bases sitting between them. The CDR3 is made up of 13 amino acids. The germline V gene has CDR1 LNHDA and CDR2 SQIVND (reference sequence). CDR3 coding DNA: TGTGCCAGTAGTAGTTGGGGCTGGGGTGAGCAGTTCTTC. Translation gives CASSSWGWGEQFF.

This sequence joins TRBV9 and TRBJ2-1; D unclear. V was cut by 5 bases and J by 0 bases, with 6 bases left in between. CDR1 is SGDLS, CDR2 YYNGEE, per germline. The CDR3 runs 13 residues. The CDR3 DNA reads as TGTGCCAGCAGTCCCAGCTCCTACAATGAGCAGTTCTTC. This encodes CASSPSSYNEQFF.

This clone was seen just once. The rearrangement joins TRBV5-1 to TRBJ1-1; D is unclear. The CDR3 is made up of 13 amino acids. Trimming removed 1 base at V and 3 bases at J, with 7 bases between. Germline V gene data show CDR1 as SGHRS and CDR2 as YFSETQ. CDR3 in DNA: TGCGCCAGCAGCTTGCGGGGATACACTGAAGCTTTCTTT. This codes for CASSLRGYTEAFF.

The V and J genes are TRBV7-8 and TRBJ1-2; 9 bases line up with TRBD1. The CDR3 consists of 13 residues. Trimming removed 6 bases from V and 7 bases from J; junction bases left unmatched: 6. CDR1 SGHVS and CDR2 FQNEAQ come from the germline V gene. CDR3 sequence: CASRKQGARGYTF. CDR3 nucleotide sequence: TGTGCCAGCAGGAAACAGGGGGCGCGTGGCTACACCTTC.

V and J are TRBV29-1 and TRBJ2-7; D is perhaps TRBD2 (6 bases). Germline V gene data show CDR1 as SQVTM and CDR2 as ANQGSEA. The CDR3 has 15 residues. Trimming left V 6 bases short and J 2 bases short, with 20 bases between. The CDR3 loop reads CSVRSPGRGAYEQYF. The CDR3 DNA is TGCAGCGTCCGTAGCCCAGGGCGGGGTGCCTACGAGCAGTACTTC.

The V call is TRBV27, the J call TRBJ1-1, with no clear D. This CDR3 comprises 15 residues. Germline V gene data show CDR1 as MNHEY and CDR2 as SMNVEV (reference sequence). Trimming shortened V by 5 bases and J by 5 bases, and 18 bases separated the two germline ends. The CDR3 sequence: CASSPHQEGGTEAFF. The CDR3 bases are TGTGCCAGCAGTCCGCACCAAGAGGGTGGTACTGAAGCTTTCTTT.

This clone was seen once. The chain uses TRBV19 and TRBJ1-5, with D perhaps TRBD1 (5 bases). Per the germline V gene, CDR1 is LNHDA and CDR2 is SQIVND (reference sequence). CDR3 length: 12 amino acids. Trimming took 9 bases from V and 2 from J, leaving 8 bases between them. The CDR3 loop is CASAGRNQPQHF. CDR3 in DNA: TGTGCCAGCGCGGGACGCAATCAGCCCCAGCATTTT. Combining the CDR3 with reference TRBV19 and TRBJ1-5 gives the whole variable domain DGGITQSPKYLFRKEGQNVTLSCEQNLNHDAMYWYRQDPGQGLRLIYYSQIVNDFQKGDIAEGYSVSREKKESFPLTVTSAQKNPTAFYLCASAGRNQPQHFGDGTRLSIL.

This clone was counted a few times. The chain employs TRBV6-1 and TRBJ1-1; D is unresolved. The CDR3 has 12 amino acids. The V gene's germline CDR1 is MNHNS and CDR2 SASEGT. Deletions cut 2 bases from V and 5 bases from J, with 6 bases between. The CDR3 is CASSEWQTEAFF. DNA for the CDR3: TGTGCCAGCAGTGAATGGCAGACTGAAGCTTTCTTT.

The chain couples TRBV27 to TRBJ2-3; TRBD2 agrees at 12 bases. The length of the CDR3 is 18 residues. CDR1 MNHEY and CDR2 SMNVEV come from the germline V gene (reference sequence). V shed 6 bases and J 1 base; nucleotides not matched to a gene: 11. CDR3: CASSNPGLAGYRTDTQYF. CDR3 in DNA: TGTGCCAGCAGCAACCCGGGACTAGCGGGCTACCGCACAGATACGCAGTATTTT.

This rearrangement joins TRBV5-6 to TRBJ2-7, with TRBD1 as a possible D gene (6 bases). The CDR3 runs to 14 residues. Trimming shortened V by 3 bases and J by 3 bases, and 13 bases separated the two germline ends. Germline V gives CDR1 SGHDT, CDR2 YYEEEE. CDR3 sequence reads: CASSSTGHGYEQYF. The CDR3 DNA follows: TGTGCCAGCAGCTCGACGGGACACGGCTACGAGCAGTACTTC.

V is TRBV4-3 and J is TRBJ2-7; 10 positions agree with TRBD2. Germline trimming cut 2 bases from V and 3 bases from J; bases unmatched to any gene: 10. The CDR3 length is 17 residues. Looked up from germline, CDR1 is LGHNA and CDR2 is YSLEER. The CDR3 DNA follows: TGCGCCAGCAGCCAATTCTCCGGGACTAGCGATGACTACGAGCAGTACTTC. Its translation: CASSQFSGTSDDYEQYF.

The chain is built from TRBV28 and TRBJ1-2, with TRBD1 matching over 9 bases. The CDR3 has 14 amino acids. From germline, CDR1 is MDHEN and CDR2 SYDVKM. Losses at the gene ends were 2 bases for V and 7 bases for J; bases not matched to a gene: 5. In nucleotides, the CDR3 is TGTGCCAGCAGTTTACCCGGGACAGGGAGTGGCTACACCTTC. This codes for CASSLPGTGSGYTF.

A few counts support this clone. CDR3 amino acids: CSVSQGARGYTF. CDR3 nucleotides: TGCAGCGTTTCACAGGGGGCGAGGGGCTACACCTTC. This chain uses TRBV29-1 with TRBJ1-2; 9 positions agree with TRBD1. V trimming: 5 bases; J trimming: 8 bases; junction bases outside the gene matches: 6. From germline, CDR1 is SQVTM and CDR2 ANQGSEA. The CDR3 totals 12 residues. The variable domain in full, with the rest retrieved from reference TRBV29-1 and TRBJ1-2, is SAVISQKPSRDICQRGTSLTIQCQVDSQVTMMFWYRQQPGQSLTLIATANQGSEATYESGFVIDKFPISRPNLTFSTLTVSNMSPEDSSIYLCSVSQGARGYTFGSGTRLTVV.

V usage is TRBV7-8 and J usage is TRBJ2-7; 11 bases match TRBD2. This CDR3 spans 17 amino acids. J was trimmed by 9 bases and V by 5 bases; bases with no gene match: 18. In germline, CDR1 is SGHVS, CDR2 FQNEAQ. In DNA form, the CDR3 reads TGTGCCAGCAGCAGCAGACTAGCGGGGATGAACGATCAAGGGCAGTACTTC. It codes for CASSSRLAGMNDQGQYF.